This entry lists 29 T cell receptor beta chains sequenced from one sample in a study of CD8 T cells in ankylosing spondylitis. Findings of the study overall: Characteristic of ankylosing spondylitis blood, it appeared, was a TCR beta motif comprising about eight highly homologous variants.

These receptors' targets are unknown. MiXCR, run by TCRdb on the 5' RACE reads, gives a single entry per CDR3 protein. The sample lists approximately 300,000 distinct CDR3 sequences; approximately 8% were seen once. Sequenced material: blood, either unsorted or a sorted T cell fraction (not recorded which). Source of these receptors: a male donor with ankylosing spondylitis.

This clonotype came up a few times. V and J are TRBV20-1 and TRBJ1-1; 8 bases match TRBD1. The CDR3 length is 13 residues. V dropped 6 bases and J dropped 6; count of bases not matched to a gene: 9. CDR1 and CDR2 from the germline V gene are DFQATT and SNEGSKA (reference sequence). The CDR3 protein is CSAKPGGVSEAFF. The CDR3 coding sequence is TGCAGTGCCAAACCAGGGGGCGTCTCTGAAGCTTTCTTT.

This clonotype appeared many times. The chain has TRBV29-1 and TRBJ2-7; D ambiguous. Trimming cost V 7 bases and J 1 base, with 17 bases left between them. Germline lookup yields CDR1 SQVTM and CDR2 ANQGSEA. The CDR3 runs to 14 residues. CDR3 sequence (DNA): TGCAGCGCCGAAGTGCCCGGAGCATCCTACGAGCAGTACTTC. Its translation is CSAEVPGASYEQYF.

The rearrangement joins TRBV7-3 to TRBJ2-3; 11 positions agree with TRBD2. Germline assignment: CDR1 SGHTA and CDR2 FQGTGA. The CDR3 is 16 residues long. The junction had 11 bases not matched to a gene; V was cut back by 4 bases and J by 8 bases. CDR3 sequence: CASSSLAGGPSGTQYF. In DNA, the CDR3 is TGTGCCAGCAGCTCTTTAGCGGGAGGGCCCAGCGGTACGCAGTATTTT. Full variable domain (missing parts from reference TRBV7-3 and TRBJ2-3): GAGVSQTPSNKVTEKGKYVELRCDPISGHTALYWYRQSLGQGPEFLIYFQGTGAADDSGLPNDRFFAVRPEGSVSTLKIQRTERGDSAVYLCASSSLAGGPSGTQYFGPGTRLTVL.

The V gene is TRBV7-9, the J gene TRBJ2-5, with D possibly being TRBD2 (5 bases). The CDR3 loop spans 14 amino acids. Looked up from germline, CDR1 is SEHNR and CDR2 is FQNEAQ (reference sequence). Trimming cost V 2 bases and J 2 bases, with 9 bases left between them. The CDR3 DNA reads TGTGCCAGCAGCTTACCGGGAAGACAAGAGACCCAGTACTTC. This gives the protein CASSLPGRQETQYF.

This clonotype was observed many times. The CDR3 DNA follows: TGCGCCAGCAGTATCCCCCACACTGGATATAACGAGCAGTACTTC. This translates into CASSIPHTGYNEQYF. J is TRBJ2-7 and V is TRBV5-1; D remains unclear. Germline-derived CDR1 and CDR2 are SGHRS and YFSETQ. V was trimmed by 5 bases and J by 5 bases, leaving 20 bases between them. This CDR3 is built from 15 residues.

The gene calls are TRBV27 and TRBJ2-7; no definite D call. This CDR3 has 11 amino acids. Germline assignment: CDR1 MNHEY and CDR2 SMNVEV (reference sequence). V lost 7 bases to trimming and J lost 2 bases, with 6 bases between them. CDR3 amino acids: CASNYPYEQYF. The CDR3 nucleotides read TGTGCCAGCAATTACCCCTACGAGCAGTACTTC.

This clonotype came up many times. This chain links TRBV4-3 with TRBJ2-2; TRBD2 matches at 9 bases. The CDR3 runs 17 residues. J lost 5 bases, V lost 0 bases, and 7 bases had no gene match. Germline V gene data show CDR1 as LGHNA and CDR2 as YSLEER. CDR3 nucleotide sequence: TGCGCCAGCAGCCAAGAAGGTCCAGCGGGAGGAACCGGGGAGCTGTTTTTT. Protein sequence: CASSQEGPAGGTGELFF.

V is TRBV2 and J is TRBJ2-3; 9 nucleotides line up with TRBD2. This CDR3 region has 14 residues. The V gene end was trimmed by 6 bases and the J gene end by 3 bases; junction bases not matched to a gene: 4. Per the germline V gene, CDR1 is SNHLY and CDR2 is FYNNEI. The CDR3 coding sequence is TGTGCCAGCAGGCGGGGGGGAGGGACAGATACGCAGTATTTT. Its translation is CASRRGGGTDTQYF.

The V and J genes are TRBV29-1 and TRBJ1-2, with D possibly TRBD1 on 5 matching bases. Between the trimmed V and J ends, which lost 1 base and 0 bases, there was a span of 12 bases. CDR1 is SQVTM, CDR2 ANQGSEA, per germline. The CDR3 has 15 residues. The CDR3 loop reads CSVEALRGANYGYTF. Here the CDR3 DNA reads TGCAGCGTTGAAGCCCTCCGGGGGGCTAACTATGGCTACACCTTC.

The chain couples TRBV7-9 to TRBJ2-7, with D unclear. The CDR3 runs 13 residues. V was cut by 1 base and J by 3 bases, with 7 bases left in between. Germline assignment: CDR1 SEHNR and CDR2 FQNEAQ (reference sequence). The CDR3 DNA follows: TGTGCCAGCAGCTTAGGTTCGATCTACGAGCAGTACTTC. Its protein product is CASSLGSIYEQYF.

This rearrangement joins TRBV3-1 to TRBJ2-1; 12 positions agree with TRBD2. Per the germline V gene, CDR1 is LGHDT and CDR2 is YNNKEL (reference sequence). The CDR3 contains 15 residues. V was pared by 2 bases and J by 7 bases, with 3 bases of the junction left unmatched. The CDR3 reads CASSQYGLAGNEQFF. The CDR3 region has the DNA TGTGCCAGCAGCCAATACGGACTAGCGGGAAATGAGCAGTTCTTC.

J is TRBJ2-3 and V is TRBV5-1; 7 positions match TRBD2. There are 15 residues in the CDR3. J gave up 2 bases and V 0 bases, and 3 bases lay outside the gene matches. CDR1 and CDR2 from the germline V gene are SGHRS and YFSETQ. The CDR3 is CASSLGREVTDTQYF. The CDR3 bases are TGCGCCAGCAGCTTGGGTCGGGAGGTCACAGATACGCAGTATTTT.

The chain couples TRBV5-1 to TRBJ2-7; no firm D call. The CDR3 is 14 amino acids. With 4 bases removed from V and 2 bases from J, the gap between germline ends came to 13 bases. CDR1 is SGHRS and CDR2 is YFSETQ in the germline V gene. The CDR3 reads CASSTDGGPYEQYF. CDR3 sequence (DNA): TGCGCCAGCAGCACGGACGGCGGACCCTACGAGCAGTACTTC.

V is TRBV28 and J is TRBJ1-4, with unresolved D. V was shortened by 2 bases and J by 0 bases, with 7 bases between the two germline ends. Germline lookup yields CDR1 MDHEN and CDR2 SYDVKM. This CDR3 region has 15 residues. DNA for the CDR3: TGTGCCAGCAGTTTAATCCGGCCAACTAATGAAAAACTGTTTTTT. It specifies CASSLIRPTNEKLFF. The whole variable domain, remainder taken from reference TRBV28 and TRBJ1-4, is DVKVTQSSRYLVKRTGEKVFLECVQDMDHENMFWYRQDPGLGLRLIYFSYDVKMKEKGDIPEGYSVSREKKERFSLILESASTNQTSMYLCASSLIRPTNEKLFFGSGTQLSVL.

This clonotype was recorded at least ten times. The J gene is TRBJ2-3, the V gene TRBV3-1; tentative D call: TRBD1 (6 bases). Trimming removed 0 bases at V and 3 bases at J, with 10 bases between. Germline loops: CDR1 LGHDT, CDR2 YNNKEL (reference sequence). This CDR3 is 15 amino acids long. The CDR3 coding sequence is TGTGCCAGCAGCCAAGAGCCGGACAGAACAGATACGCAGTATTTT. Amino acids: CASSQEPDRTDTQYF.

V usage is TRBV29-1 and J usage is TRBJ2-4, with 8 nucleotides matching TRBD2. CDR3 length: 20 amino acids. Germline V gene sequence: CDR1 SQVTM, CDR2 ANQGSEA. V lost 7 bases and J lost 0; bases outside the gene matches: 23. CDR3 in amino acids: CSAAGDHRSGTPLAKNIQYF. CDR3 bases: TGCAGCGCCGCAGGGGATCATCGTAGCGGGACACCATTAGCCAAAAACATTCAGTACTTC.

This clonotype was detected a few times. The gene calls are TRBV5-6 and TRBJ1-5, with D tentatively TRBD1 (5 bases). V shed 4 bases and J shed 6 bases, with 17 bases lying between them. Germline-derived CDR1 and CDR2 are SGHDT and YYEEEE. CDR3 length: 15 residues. The CDR3 spells CASSAGPTGGQPQHF. DNA of the CDR3: TGTGCCAGCAGCGCCGGGCCCACAGGCGGTCAGCCCCAGCATTTT.

V and J are TRBV5-1 and TRBJ2-7; 7 bases align to TRBD2. V lost 2 bases and J lost 4; bases outside the gene matches: 27. The CDR3 extends over 21 amino acids. Germline V gives CDR1 SGHRS, CDR2 YFSETQ. The CDR3 sequence is CASSLAGSLSGVAGEGYEQYF. CDR3 nucleotide sequence: TGCGCCAGCAGCTTAGCAGGCTCTCTCTCCGGTGTGGCGGGGGAAGGATACGAGCAGTACTTC.

This chain connects TRBV6-1 to TRBJ2-1; 7 nucleotides align to TRBD1. The junction had 7 bases not matched to a gene; V was cut back by 8 bases and J by 3 bases. Germline CDR1 MNHNS, CDR2 SASEGT. The CDR3 is 14 amino acids. The CDR3 loop reads CASLRDSNYNEQFF. The CDR3 DNA is TGTGCCAGCCTCCGGGACAGCAACTACAATGAGCAGTTCTTC.

The chain couples TRBV19 to TRBJ1-1, with D uncertain. The CDR3 loop spans 13 amino acids. V dropped 7 bases and J dropped 1 base, with 10 bases sitting between them. Germline V CDR1 and CDR2: LNHDA, SQIVND (reference sequence). CDR3 in DNA: TGTGCCAGTATAGGATTTCAGAACACTGAAGCTTTCTTT. It yields the protein CASIGFQNTEAFF.

J is TRBJ2-2 and V is TRBV3-1; the match to TRBD2 covers 8 bases. J was trimmed by 7 bases and V by 4 bases; bases with no gene match: 8. Germline lookup yields CDR1 LGHDT and CDR2 YNNKEL (reference sequence). The CDR3 has 15 amino acids. In nucleotides, the CDR3 is TGTGCCAGCAGCCTTCGGACTAGCATCGGCGGGGAGCTGTTTTTT. This codes for CASSLRTSIGGELFF.

The CDR3 nucleotides read TGTGCCAGCAGCCTGGCCCGACAGACGGGACTAGCGGGATTTGGCGAGCAGTACTTC. This translates into CASSLARQTGLAGFGEQYF. The V and J genes are TRBV6-4 and TRBJ2-7, with 13 bases that match TRBD2. V dropped 6 bases and J dropped 6; count of bases not matched to a gene: 20. CDR1 and CDR2 from the germline V gene are MRHNA and SNTAGT. The CDR3 runs to 19 residues.

Note on this clonotype: A clone one base away is much larger, so this may be a read error. DNA for the CDR3: TGTGCCAGCAGCGTAGCCTGGGGATCTGATGAAAAACTGTTTTTT. It encodes CASSVAWGSDEKLFF. The chain is built from TRBV9 and TRBJ1-4; D is undetermined. CDR3 length equals 15 residues. CDR1 SGDLS and CDR2 YYNGEE come from the germline V gene. The germline V and J ends were trimmed by 0 bases and 6 bases, with 12 bases remaining between them.

This chain joins TRBV7-9 and TRBJ2-1; D gene unclear. Germline assignment: CDR1 SEHNR and CDR2 FQNEAQ (reference sequence). This CDR3 spans 12 amino acids. Trimming pared 6 bases from V and 6 bases from J, leaving 9 bases between. Written as DNA, the CDR3 is TGTGCCAGCAGGGGCCCCCTCAATGAGCAGTTCTTC. Translating it yields CASRGPLNEQFF.

This clonotype was observed a handful of times. The chain carries TRBV10-3 and TRBJ2-1, with TRBD2 matching over 14 bases. Germline CDR1 reads ENHRY; CDR2 reads SYGVKD. The CDR3 is 15 amino acids. The V and J ends lost 7 bases and 3 bases, in that order; junction bases with no gene match: 2. This CDR3 reads CAITGLAGGYNEQFF. DNA of the CDR3: TGTGCCATCACCGGACTAGCGGGAGGCTACAATGAGCAGTTCTTC.

The DNA for the CDR3 is TGCGCCAGCAGCTTGGGCCTAGAATCAGGCGAGCAGTTCTTC. Translation gives CASSLGLESGEQFF. The chain combines TRBV5-1 with TRBJ2-1; no reliable D call. CDR3 length: 14 residues. V lost 0 bases and J lost 10, with 14 bases in between. Germline V gene data show CDR1 as SGHRS and CDR2 as YFSETQ.

The table lists this clonotype with a few counts. This chain links TRBV9 with TRBJ2-3; no clear D. The CDR3 runs 14 residues. CDR1 and CDR2 from the germline V gene are SGDLS and YYNGEE. V was trimmed by 3 bases and J by 3 bases, leaving 11 bases between them. The CDR3 region has the DNA TGTGCCAGCAGCGCCTTAGCATTTACAGATACGCAGTATTTT. Translated, it gives CASSALAFTDTQYF.

This clonotype was recorded at least ten times. The J gene is TRBJ1-2, the V gene TRBV5-6, with unresolved D. Trimming stripped 2 bases from V and 4 bases from J, with 9 bases between. This CDR3 region has 13 residues. Per germline, CDR1 SGHDT and CDR2 YYEEEE. Here the CDR3 DNA reads TGTGCCAGCAGCTTCGGGCCGTCCTATGGCTACACCTTC. Translated: CASSFGPSYGYTF.

This clonotype was observed a single time. Compared with germline, one end of the junction differs, possibly owing to a read error. The rearrangement joins TRBV6-5 to TRBJ2-1, with 7 bases that match TRBD1. The CDR3 loop spans 17 amino acids. Germline V CDR1 and CDR2: MNHEY, SVGAGI. CDR3 region: CTSSYPLPTGVWNEQFF. In nucleotides, the CDR3 is TGTACCAGCAGTTACCCACTCCCCACAGGGGTTTGGAATGAGCAGTTCTTC.